This TCR beta chain was profiled in a study of CD8 T cells in Susac syndrome. Study-level information: Among the Susac syndrome patients sequenced, five or six had active disease and roughly 8 were in remission.

Recently defined diagnostic criteria for definite or probable disease were fulfilled by Susac syndrome patients. General study points: Clonal expansion was not seen in any Susac syndrome CD4+ T cell repertoire. The study recognized that its TCR sequencing and HLA analysis covered a relatively small number of individuals.

This clonotype has only a few counts. Antigen: not known. CDR3 size: 15 residues. Germline-derived CDR1 and CDR2 are SEHNR and FQNEAQ (reference sequence). J gave up 5 bases and V 4 bases, and 8 bases lay outside the gene matches. Random hexamers were used to reverse transcribe roughly 0.45 to 1 ug of RNA. MiXCR, run by TCRdb on the immunoSEQ multiplex PCR reads, gives a single entry per CDR3 protein. In the table there are more than 150,000 distinct CDR3 sequences, roughly 95% of which are singletons. This chain connects TRBV7-9 to TRBJ2-1; 7 bases map to TRBD2. The source material was CD4+ T cells from PBMCs. The clonotype comes from a human donor with Susac syndrome. This CDR3 reads CASSSTSPQDNEQFF. The CDR3 nucleotides are TGTGCCAGCAGCTCGACTAGCCCGCAGGACAATGAGCAGTTCTTC.